This passage covers 25 T cell receptor beta chains from one sample sequenced in a study of shared clonotypes between healthy human individuals. The protocol was immunoSEQ multiplex PCR, while the TCRdb copy is restricted to in-frame clones and leaves out a portion. This sample has some 2,100,000 clones, with approximately 95% found just once. Sequencing input: naive CD4+ T cells sorted from blood. Subset: CD45RA+ positively selected. These receptors originate from a man between 18 and 35 years old in good health.

In regard to this clone: This CDR3 is also generated by other DNA sequences in the sample. The J gene is TRBJ1-1, the V gene TRBV20-1; D is ambiguous. Germline V CDR1 and CDR2: DFQATT, SNEGSKA (reference sequence). The CDR3 consists of 11 residues. With 5 bases removed from V and 2 bases from J, the gap between germline ends came to 6 bases. In nucleotides, the CDR3 is TGCAGTGCTCGACTCAACACTGAAGCTTTCTTT. Translated: CSARLNTEAFF.

The chain carries TRBV10-2 and TRBJ1-6, with D uncertain. Germline V gene lookup returns CDR1 WSHSY and CDR2 SAAADI. This CDR3 is 13 amino acids long. The germline V and J ends were trimmed by 7 bases and 9 bases, with 13 bases remaining between them. CDR3 in DNA: TGCGCCAGCACTTCTCAACTTGGTTCACCCCTCCACTTT. Amino acid sequence: CASTSQLGSPLHF.

This chain connects TRBV10-3 to TRBJ2-7, with TRBD1 as a possible D gene (6 bases). Germline V gives CDR1 ENHRY, CDR2 SYGVKD. Trimming took off 10 bases at V and 4 bases at J, with 20 bases between the two ends. This CDR3 is 14 amino acids long. CDR3 loop: CATLGAPTGYEQYF. The CDR3, as DNA: TGTGCCACCCTGGGGGCTCCGACGGGATACGAGCAGTACTTC.

The genes are TRBV6-4 and TRBJ2-3; TRBD2 matches at 10 bases. The V and J ends lost 5 bases and 4 bases, in that order; junction bases with no gene match: 3. Per the germline V gene, CDR1 is MRHNA and CDR2 is SNTAGT. The CDR3 spans 14 residues. This CDR3 is CASSLTSGPDTQYF. DNA for the CDR3: TGTGCCAGCAGTTTGACTAGCGGGCCAGATACGCAGTATTTT.

Note on this clone: Other DNA sequences of this sample code for an identical CDR3. The gene calls are TRBV19 and TRBJ2-7; D is unclear. The ends were cut back, 4 bases at V and 0 bases at J, with 1 base in the middle. The CDR3 totals 11 residues. The germline gives CDR1 LNHDA, CDR2 SQIVND (reference sequence). The CDR3 region is CASSSSYEQYF. CDR3 coding DNA: TGTGCCAGTAGTAGCTCCTACGAGCAGTACTTC.

As regards this clone: At the DNA level, this CDR3 is encoded by other sequences in the same sample as well. V gene TRBV4-1 combines with J gene TRBJ2-2; tentatively, D is TRBD1 (6 bases). The CDR3 covers 14 residues. V was shortened by 2 bases and J by 6 bases, with 10 bases between the two germline ends. From germline, CDR1 is MGHRA and CDR2 YSYEKL. The DNA for the CDR3 is TGCGCCAGCAGCCAAACAGGGCTCCCCGGGGAGCTGTTTTTT. This gives the protein CASSQTGLPGELFF.

J is TRBJ1-1 and V is TRBV6-5; no clear D. From germline, CDR1 is MNHEY and CDR2 SVGAGI. V was pared by 2 bases and J by 5 bases, with 3 bases between. CDR3 length: 11 amino acids. In DNA form, the CDR3 reads TGTGCCAGCAGTTACGCAACTGAAGCTTTCTTT. This codes for CASSYATEAFF.

Worth noting for this clone: Other DNA variants within this sample encode the same CDR3. This chain links TRBV2 with TRBJ2-3; D gene uncertain. Germline loops: CDR1 SNHLY, CDR2 FYNNEI. The CDR3 covers 12 residues. V was cut by 9 bases and J by 3 bases, with 10 bases left in between. The CDR3 here is CASSSETDTQYF. The CDR3 DNA is TGTGCCAGTAGCTCTGAAACAGATACGCAGTATTTT.

The chain joins TRBV2 to TRBJ1-1; D remains ambiguous. CDR1 and CDR2 from the germline V gene are SNHLY and FYNNEI. The CDR3 is 13 amino acids. The V and J ends lost 4 bases and 4 bases respectively, with 10 bases between them. Written as DNA, the CDR3 is TGTGCCAGCAGTGGCCTGGGTGGCACTGAAGCTTTCTTT. Amino acids: CASSGLGGTEAFF.

The chain couples TRBV28 to TRBJ2-7, with D possibly TRBD1 on 6 matching bases. V lost 3 bases to trimming and J lost 2 bases, with 14 bases between them. The CDR3 length is 15 residues. Germline CDR1 reads MDHEN; CDR2 reads SYDVKM. The CDR3 bases are TGTGCCAGCAGTTTTTCTGACAGGACAACCTACGAGCAGTACTTC. This sequence encodes CASSFSDRTTYEQYF. Full variable domain (outside the CDR3, taken from reference TRBV28 and TRBJ2-7): DVKVTQSSRYLVKRTGEKVFLECVQDMDHENMFWYRQDPGLGLRLIYFSYDVKMKEKGDIPEGYSVSREKKERFSLILESASTNQTSMYLCASSFSDRTTYEQYFGPGTRLTVT.

This chain joins TRBV30 and TRBJ1-5, with a tentative D call TRBD1 (6 bases). Deletions cut 1 base from V and 4 bases from J, with 11 bases between. The CDR3 is made up of 14 amino acids. The V gene's germline CDR1 is GTSNPN and CDR2 SVGIG (reference sequence). The CDR3 loop reads CAWSDGQFNQPQHF. For the CDR3, the DNA is TGTGCCTGGAGTGACGGACAGTTTAATCAGCCCCAGCATTTT.

The chain recombines TRBV5-1 with TRBJ1-4; possibly TRBD1 for D (5 bases). Deletions cut 4 bases from V and 7 bases from J, with 11 bases between. Germline V lookup: CDR1 SGHRS, CDR2 YFSETQ. The CDR3 spans 13 residues. Here the CDR3 DNA reads TGCGCCAGCAGCCGGGACCAGAGTGAAAAACTGTTTTTT. Its translation is CASSRDQSEKLFF. Combining the CDR3 with reference TRBV5-1 and TRBJ1-4 gives the whole variable domain KAGVTQTPRYLIKTRGQQVTLSCSPISGHRSVSWYQQTPGQGLQFLFEYFSETQRNKGNFPGRFSGRQFSNSRSEMNVSTLELGDSALYLCASSRDQSEKLFFGSGTQLSVL.

The V gene is TRBV29-1, the J gene TRBJ2-7; the D is unclear. Germline V CDR1 and CDR2: SQVTM, ANQGSEA. V gave up 5 bases and J gave up 4 bases, with 15 bases separating them. CDR3 size: 13 residues. The CDR3 is CSVKANRPYEQYF. The CDR3 bases are TGCAGCGTTAAGGCTAACAGACCTTACGAGCAGTACTTC.

This CDR3 reads CASRSWSYEQYF. The DNA for the CDR3 is TGTGCCAGCAGATCGTGGTCCTACGAGCAGTACTTC. The chain is built from TRBV6-1 and TRBJ2-7; D unclear. The CDR3 extends over 12 amino acids. Germline values: CDR1 MNHNS, CDR2 SASEGT. Trimming removed 6 bases at V and 1 base at J, with 7 bases between.

This chain links TRBV5-4 with TRBJ2-5, with D perhaps TRBD1 (6 bases). Germline assignment: CDR1 SGHNT and CDR2 YYREEE (reference sequence). The V end lost 4 bases, the J end lost 5 bases, and 24 bases lay between the germline ends. The CDR3 is 17 residues long. CDR3 DNA sequence: TGTGCCAGCAGCATGATAGACAGGCCTCGAGAGAAGGAGACCCAGTACTTC. Its protein product is CASSMIDRPREKETQYF.

The V gene is TRBV7-8, the J gene TRBJ1-2, with D possibly being TRBD1 (5 bases). Germline lookup yields CDR1 SGHVS and CDR2 FQNEAQ. The CDR3 contains 15 residues. Trimming took 0 bases from V and 0 from J, leaving 8 bases between them. The CDR3 DNA reads TGTGCCAGCAGCTTAGCGGGGCAGACTAACTATGGCTACACCTTC. Translated, it gives CASSLAGQTNYGYTF.

The J gene is TRBJ2-7, the V gene TRBV2, with 8 bases that match TRBD1. The CDR3 consists of 13 residues. V was clipped by 4 bases and J by 5 bases; unmatched bases: 4. The germline V gene encodes CDR1 SNHLY and CDR2 FYNNEI. DNA for the CDR3: TGTGCCAGCAGTGGATGGACAGGGAACGAGCAGTACTTC. Its translation is CASSGWTGNEQYF.

Only one count was recorded for this clone. The genes are TRBV5-1 and TRBJ2-7; no firm D call. The CDR3 loop spans 14 amino acids. Germline V gene sequence: CDR1 SGHRS, CDR2 YFSETQ. V was pared by 2 bases and J by 3 bases, with 12 bases between. CDR3 amino acids: CASSLTQAGYEQYF. For the CDR3, the DNA is TGCGCCAGCAGCTTAACCCAGGCTGGCTACGAGCAGTACTTC.

With respect to this clone: Other DNA sequences in the sample encode the same CDR3. The chain links TRBV6-5 to TRBJ1-2, with no clear D. CDR3 length equals 12 residues. Trimming took off 5 bases at V and 5 bases at J, with 9 bases between the two ends. From germline, CDR1 is MNHEY and CDR2 SVGAGI. The CDR3 here is CASSLDRYGYTF. The CDR3 DNA is TGTGCCAGCAGTCTCGACCGGTATGGCTACACCTTC.

CDR3 DNA sequence: TGTGCCTGGAGTGACGGGAAGGACAGGGAAGCTTTCTTT. Amino acid sequence: CAWSDGKDREAFF. The chain combines TRBV30 with TRBJ1-1, with 7 bases fitting TRBD1. From germline, CDR1 is GTSNPN and CDR2 SVGIG (reference sequence). V shed 1 base and J 8 bases; nucleotides not matched to a gene: 7. CDR3 length: 13 amino acids.

Comments on this clone: The sample carries other DNA sequences with the same CDR3. The gene calls are TRBV7-9 and TRBJ2-7, with unresolved D. The CDR3 is made up of 12 amino acids. V was pared by 5 bases and J by 2 bases, with 7 bases between. Germline V lookup: CDR1 SEHNR, CDR2 FQNEAQ (reference sequence). CDR3: CASSPRAYEQYF. The DNA for the CDR3 is TGTGCCAGCAGCCCGAGAGCCTACGAGCAGTACTTC. Combining the CDR3 with reference TRBV7-9 and TRBJ2-7 gives the whole variable domain DTGVSQNPRHKITKRGQNVTFRCDPISEHNRLYWYRQTLGQGPEFLTYFQNEAQLEKSRLLSDRFSAERPKGSFSTLEIQRTEQGDSAMYLCASSPRAYEQYFGPGTRLTVT.

The J gene is TRBJ2-5, the V gene TRBV28; TRBD1 matches at 10 bases. Germline values: CDR1 MDHEN, CDR2 SYDVKM. V shed 7 bases and J 5 bases; nucleotides not matched to a gene: 10. This CDR3 is 15 amino acids long. The CDR3 sequence: CASTQRTGGYETQYF. The CDR3 DNA is TGTGCCAGCACACAAAGGACAGGGGGTTACGAGACCCAGTACTTC.

The rearrangement joins TRBV4-2 to TRBJ2-1; TRBD2 matches 10 bases. The germline V gene has CDR1 LGHNA and CDR2 YNFKEQ. There are 17 residues in the CDR3. V lost 0 bases and J lost 0; bases outside the gene matches: 2. The CDR3 nucleotides are TGTGCCAGCAGCCAAGAAGCGGGGGGGAGCTCCTACAATGAGCAGTTCTTC. Protein product: CASSQEAGGSSYNEQFF.

This clone was found once. The chain carries TRBV2 and TRBJ1-4, with TRBD1 as a possible D gene (5 bases). Trimming cost V 11 bases and J 8 bases, with 21 bases left between them. CDR3 length: 14 amino acids. Germline CDR1 reads SNHLY; CDR2 reads FYNNEI. CDR3 loop: CAGSIQEGLEKLFF. CDR3 coding DNA: TGTGCCGGATCCATACAGGAAGGCTTGGAAAAACTGTTTTTT.

The chain recombines TRBV6-5 with TRBJ1-2; D unclear. The CDR3 has 11 amino acids. Trimming took 8 bases from V and 8 from J, leaving 12 bases between them. Germline CDR1 MNHEY, CDR2 SVGAGI. The CDR3 DNA sequence: TGTGCCAGCGGGGTCTTGAGCGGCTACACCTTC. This translates into CASGVLSGYTF.